This T cell receptor (beta chain) was recorded in a study of T cell responses to AZD1222 COVID-19 vaccine. Findings of the study overall: Regions 160-218 and 743-854 dominated among vaccine-associated CD4 TCRs spanning spike. Repertoires were sampled only after the peak T cell response. Baseline seropositivity characterized only a handful of AZD1222 recipients.

Measured with immunoSEQ multiplex PCR; TCRdb has only the in-frame clones, and not every one. Altogether about 100,000 clones are present, about 90% being singletons, with the ten largest covering about 8.1%. CDR1 and CDR2 (germline): SGHNT, YYREEE (reference sequence). With V trimmed by 3 bases and J by 4 bases, 20 bases remained unmatched. The CDR3 spans 20 residues. Of note for this clone: Its antigen is undetermined.

The source of this sequence is an adult who received the AZD1222 COVID-19 vaccine. Specimen: peripheral blood, collected 28 days after the second AZD1222 dose. The genes are TRBV5-4 and TRBJ2-1; 9 bases match TRBD2. The CDR3 spells CASSSSTLVAGARKYNEQFF. CDR3 nucleotide sequence: TGTGCCAGCAGCTCATCGACGTTGGTAGCGGGGGCCCGGAAGTACAATGAGCAGTTCTTC.